A single sample gave rise to the 9 T cell receptor beta chains below, sequenced in a study of a mutant IDH1 vaccine in newly diagnosed glioma. For these receptors, no antigen is known. The time point: week 35, safety follow-up. Every vaccination contained 300 ug of the mutant IDH1 20-mer peptide and was paired with topical imiquimod. Assay used: immunoSEQ multiplex PCR; TCRdb lists only in-frame clones, some missing. The sample holds roughly 64,000 clones, roughly 74% seen once. The sequencing used PBMCs, collected from a glioma patient whose treatment included an IDH1 peptide vaccine. These TCRs come from a middle-aged man with glioma.

The chain is built from TRBV30 and TRBJ1-2; maybe TRBD1 (5 bases). The ends were cut back, 3 bases at V and 2 bases at J, with 13 bases in the middle. Looked up from germline, CDR1 is GTSNPN and CDR2 is SVGIG (reference sequence). The CDR3 is 14 amino acids. This chain's CDR3 is CAWRPRTPNYGYTF. In DNA form, the CDR3 reads TGTGCCTGGAGGCCGAGGACACCCAACTATGGCTACACCTTC.

V is TRBV5-1 and J is TRBJ2-7, with a weak D call TRBD1 (6 bases). Deletions cut 4 bases from V and 3 bases from J, with 14 bases between. CDR1 is SGHRS, CDR2 YFSETQ, per germline. This CDR3 comprises 14 residues. The CDR3 loop reads CASSPDSDSYEQYF. DNA of the CDR3: TGCGCCAGCAGCCCCGATTCGGACAGCTACGAGCAGTACTTC.

This clone was detected a few times. The V gene is TRBV4-1, the J gene TRBJ2-1; 8 bases are shared with TRBD2. The trim removed 0 bases at V and 15 bases at J, leaving 19 bases unmatched. The CDR3 is 17 residues long. Germline V CDR1 and CDR2: MGHRA, YSYEKL. CDR3 sequence: CASSQDPLFRGGGEGFF. The CDR3 DNA is TGCGCCAGCAGCCAAGACCCCCTCTTCCGGGGGGGTGGCGAAGGGTTCTTC.

The rearrangement uses TRBV15 and TRBJ1-1; D gene unclear. This CDR3 spans 13 amino acids. Germline V gene sequence: CDR1 LNHNV, CDR2 YYDKDF (reference sequence). Trimming pared 8 bases from V and 10 bases from J, leaving 20 bases between. DNA for the CDR3: TGTGCCACCGGTGAGGGCTTAATTTTTCCAGCTTTCTTT. This gives the protein CATGEGLIFPAFF.

This sequence joins TRBV4-3 and TRBJ1-1, with D hard to call. Trimming left V 4 bases short and J 1 base short, with 10 bases between. Per the germline V gene, CDR1 is LGHNA and CDR2 is YSLEER. The CDR3 runs 14 residues. In DNA, the CDR3 is TGCGCCAGCAGCCGTCGGGTAGAGAACACTGAAGCTTTCTTT. Translated, it gives CASSRRVENTEAFF.

The chain joins TRBV7-9 to TRBJ2-7; unclear D gene. V lost 5 bases to trimming and J lost 0 bases, with 2 bases between them. CDR1 is SEHNR, CDR2 FQNEAQ, per germline (reference sequence). This CDR3 is built from 11 residues. CDR3 sequence reads: CASSVSYEQYF. The CDR3 DNA is TGTGCCAGCAGCGTCTCCTACGAGCAGTACTTC. Filled out from reference TRBV7-9 and TRBJ2-7, the complete variable domain reads DTGVSQNPRHKITKRGQNVTFRCDPISEHNRLYWYRQTLGQGPEFLTYFQNEAQLEKSRLLSDRFSAERPKGSFSTLEIQRTEQGDSAMYLCASSVSYEQYFGPGTRLTVT.

The rearrangement links TRBV27 to TRBJ2-5, with TRBD2 matching over 8 bases. Germline trimming cut 5 bases from V and 4 bases from J; bases unmatched to any gene: 9. This CDR3 has 15 residues. The germline CDR1 and CDR2 sequences are MNHEY and SMNVEV (reference sequence). The CDR3 coding sequence is TGTGCCAGCAGTCCGGGGGGGACTCGGCCAGAGACCCAGTACTTC. Encoded protein: CASSPGGTRPETQYF.

This sequence joins TRBV29-1 and TRBJ1-3, with no clear D. V gave up 7 bases and J gave up 4 bases, with 11 bases separating them. This CDR3 comprises 12 residues. In germline, CDR1 is SQVTM, CDR2 ANQGSEA. The CDR3 sequence: CSAHLGGNTIYF. CDR3 sequence (DNA): TGCAGCGCTCACCTCGGGGGAAACACCATATATTTT. The full variable domain, with the rest looked up from reference TRBV29-1 and TRBJ1-3, is SAVISQKPSRDICQRGTSLTIQCQVDSQVTMMFWYRQQPGQSLTLIATANQGSEATYESGFVIDKFPISRPNLTFSTLTVSNMSPEDSSIYLCSAHLGGNTIYFGEGSWLTVV.

By sample share, this clone is medium-sized. J is TRBJ2-4 and V is TRBV7-3; weak D call: TRBD1 (5 bases). This CDR3 contains 13 residues. Germline CDR1 SGHTA, CDR2 FQGTGA. Trimming shortened V by 2 bases and J by 3 bases, and 5 bases separated the two germline ends. CDR3 DNA: TGTGCCAGCAGCTTACAGGGCAAAAACATTCAGTACTTC. Encoded protein: CASSLQGKNIQYF.